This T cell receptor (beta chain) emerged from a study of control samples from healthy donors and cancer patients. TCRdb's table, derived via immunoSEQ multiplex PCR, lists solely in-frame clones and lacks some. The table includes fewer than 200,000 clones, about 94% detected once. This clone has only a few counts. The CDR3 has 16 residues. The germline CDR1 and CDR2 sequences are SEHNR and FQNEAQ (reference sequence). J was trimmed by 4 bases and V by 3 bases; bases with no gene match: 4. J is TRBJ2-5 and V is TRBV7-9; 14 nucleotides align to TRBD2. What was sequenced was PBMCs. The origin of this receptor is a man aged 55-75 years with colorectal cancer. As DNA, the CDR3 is TGTGCCAGCAGCTTCGGGACTAGCGGGGGTGGAGAGACCCAGTACTTC. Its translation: CASSFGTSGGGETQYF.